This T cell receptor beta chain is from a study of memory CD4+ T cells and cytomegalovirus serostatus. About the research overall: Donors were healthy Belgian adults, under 10 CMV seropositive and under 30 seronegative. Study results and limitations: Median bootstrapped AUC for CMV status was just under 0.97 originally, about 0.9 US-trained.

For this clone: The antigen is undetermined.

Germline CDR1 and CDR2: MNHEY and SMNVEV (reference sequence). The length of the CDR3 is 15 residues. Trimming shortened V by 5 bases and J by 0 bases, and 13 bases separated the two germline ends. TCRdb's copy holds only in-frame clones and misses some; the assay was immunoSEQ multiplex PCR. Altogether roughly 60,000 clones are present, approximately 77% being singletons, with the ten largest covering approximately 0.81%. Single viable CD3+CD4+CD8-CD45RO+ cells were sorted as the memory CD4+ T cells. Serum IgG to CMV pp150, pp28, p38 and p52 defined serostatus. After thawing, CD4+ T cells were positively selected.

This rearrangement joins TRBV27 to TRBJ1-1, with D tentatively TRBD1 (5 bases). This TCR came from an adult in good health and CMV-seronegative. The sample was memory CD4+ T cells from blood. The CDR3 DNA reads TGTGCCAGCAGTCCACTGGCACAGGTGAACACTGAAGCTTTCTTT. It codes for CASSPLAQVNTEAFF.